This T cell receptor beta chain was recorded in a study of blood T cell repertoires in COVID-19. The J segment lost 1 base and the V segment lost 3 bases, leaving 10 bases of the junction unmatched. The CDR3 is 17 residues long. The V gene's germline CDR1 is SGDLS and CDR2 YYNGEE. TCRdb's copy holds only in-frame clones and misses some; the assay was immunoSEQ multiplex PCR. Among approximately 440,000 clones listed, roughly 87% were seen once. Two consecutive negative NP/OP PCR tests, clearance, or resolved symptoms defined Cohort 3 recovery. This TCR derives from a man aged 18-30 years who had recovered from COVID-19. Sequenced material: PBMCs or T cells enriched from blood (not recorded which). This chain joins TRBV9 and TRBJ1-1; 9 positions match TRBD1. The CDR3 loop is CASSAWDRERGNTEAFF. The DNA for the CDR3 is TGTGCCAGCAGCGCCTGGGACAGGGAGAGGGGGAACACTGAAGCTTTCTTT.